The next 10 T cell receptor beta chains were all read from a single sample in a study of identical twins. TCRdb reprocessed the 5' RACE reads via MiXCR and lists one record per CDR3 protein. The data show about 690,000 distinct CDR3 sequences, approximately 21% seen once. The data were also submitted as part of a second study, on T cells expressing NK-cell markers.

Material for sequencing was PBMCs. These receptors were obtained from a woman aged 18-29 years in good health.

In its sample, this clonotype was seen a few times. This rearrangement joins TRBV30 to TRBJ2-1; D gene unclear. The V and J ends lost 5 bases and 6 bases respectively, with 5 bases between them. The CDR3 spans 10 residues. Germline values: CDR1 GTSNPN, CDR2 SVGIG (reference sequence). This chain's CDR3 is CAWSPNEQFF. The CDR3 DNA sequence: TGTGCCTGGTCCCCCAATGAGCAGTTCTTC.

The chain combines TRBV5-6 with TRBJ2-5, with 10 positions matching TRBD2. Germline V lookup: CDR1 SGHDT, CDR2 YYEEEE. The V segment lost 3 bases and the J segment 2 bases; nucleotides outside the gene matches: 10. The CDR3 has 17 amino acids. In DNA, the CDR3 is TGTGCCAGCAGCTGGACGTTGTCTAGCGGGGGACAAGAGACCCAGTACTTC. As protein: CASSWTLSSGGQETQYF.

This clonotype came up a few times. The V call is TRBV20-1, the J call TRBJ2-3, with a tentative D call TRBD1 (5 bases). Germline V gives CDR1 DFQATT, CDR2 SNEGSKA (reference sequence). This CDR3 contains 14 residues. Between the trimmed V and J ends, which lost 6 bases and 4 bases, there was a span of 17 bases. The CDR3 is CSAGPTGRADTQYF. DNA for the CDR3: TGCAGTGCGGGCCCCACAGGAAGGGCAGATACGCAGTATTTT.

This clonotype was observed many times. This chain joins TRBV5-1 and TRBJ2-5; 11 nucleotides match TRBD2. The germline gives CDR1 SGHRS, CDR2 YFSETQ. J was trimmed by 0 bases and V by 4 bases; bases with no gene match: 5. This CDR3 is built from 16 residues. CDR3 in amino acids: CASSHGTSGYQETQYF. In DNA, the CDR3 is TGCGCCAGCAGCCACGGGACTAGCGGATACCAAGAGACCCAGTACTTC.

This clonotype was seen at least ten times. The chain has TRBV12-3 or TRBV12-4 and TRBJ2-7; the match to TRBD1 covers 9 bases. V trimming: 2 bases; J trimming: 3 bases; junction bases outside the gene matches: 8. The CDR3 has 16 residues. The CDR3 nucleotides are TGTGCCAGCAGTTTATATGGGGACAGGGTAAACTACGAGCAGTACTTC. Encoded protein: CASSLYGDRVNYEQYF.

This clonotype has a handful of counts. The CDR3 region is CASSFLGGKAETQYF. The DNA for the CDR3 is TGTGCCAGCAGCTTTTTGGGGGGGAAAGCGGAGACCCAGTACTTC. The chain is built from TRBV5-6 and TRBJ2-5, with 7 bases fitting TRBD2. J lost 5 bases, V lost 2 bases, and 9 bases had no gene match. CDR3 size: 15 residues. Germline V gene lookup returns CDR1 SGHDT and CDR2 YYEEEE.

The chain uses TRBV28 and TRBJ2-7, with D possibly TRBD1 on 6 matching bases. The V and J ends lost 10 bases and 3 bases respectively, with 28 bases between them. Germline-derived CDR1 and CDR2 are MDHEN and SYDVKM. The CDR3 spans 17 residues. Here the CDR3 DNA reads TGTGCCACCAACCCCTACCCCATTAACAGGGCGATCTACGAGCAGTACTTC. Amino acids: CATNPYPINRAIYEQYF.

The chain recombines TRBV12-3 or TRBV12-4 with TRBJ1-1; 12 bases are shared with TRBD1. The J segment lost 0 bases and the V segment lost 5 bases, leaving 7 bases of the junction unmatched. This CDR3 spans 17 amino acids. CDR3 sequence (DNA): TGTGCCAGCAGTCGGGACAGGGGGCGAGTGATGAACACTGAAGCTTTCTTT. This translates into CASSRDRGRVMNTEAFF.

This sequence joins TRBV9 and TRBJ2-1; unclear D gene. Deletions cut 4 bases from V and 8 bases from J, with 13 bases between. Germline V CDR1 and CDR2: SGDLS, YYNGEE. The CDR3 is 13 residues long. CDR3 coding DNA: TGTGCCAGCAGCCCATCTTCGGGTGATGAGCAGTTCTTC. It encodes CASSPSSGDEQFF. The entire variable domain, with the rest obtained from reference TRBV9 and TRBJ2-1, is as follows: DSGVTQTPKHLITATGQRVTLRCSPRSGDLSVYWYQQSLDQGLQFLIQYYNGEERAKGNILERFSAQQFPDLHSELNLSSLELGDSALYFCASSPSSGDEQFFGPGTRLTVL.

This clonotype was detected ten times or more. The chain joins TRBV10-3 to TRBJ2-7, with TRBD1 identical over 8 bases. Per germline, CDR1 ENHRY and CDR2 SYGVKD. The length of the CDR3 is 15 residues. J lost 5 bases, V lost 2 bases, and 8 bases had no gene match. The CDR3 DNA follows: TGTGCCATCAGTGAGCCAGGACAGGGTTTCGACGAGCAGTACTTC. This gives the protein CAISEPGQGFDEQYF.